This T cell receptor beta chain was found in a study of long-term antiretroviral therapy in people with HIV. Survey level was the resolution at which the v3.0 immunoSEQ assay ran. Assay used: immunoSEQ multiplex PCR; TCRdb lists only in-frame clones, some missing. The table has more than 35,000 clones, 70% to 90% seen once. Trimming at V came to 1 base and at J to 2 bases, leaving 13 bases not matched to a gene. The germline gives CDR1 MNHEY, CDR2 SMNVEV (reference sequence). The CDR3 spans 18 residues. Sequenced material: unsorted PBMCs, taken 2.2 years after starting antiretroviral therapy. V usage is TRBV27 and J usage is TRBJ2-7; 8 nucleotides align to TRBD2. This TCR derives from a man younger than 35 with HIV. CDR3 bases: TGTGCCAGCAGTTTATTTCCTAGCGGGCGGGCGGATACCTACGAGCAGTACTTC. Its protein is CASSLFPSGRADTYEQYF.